The 15 T cell receptor beta chains below come from one sample, sequenced in a study of OX40 agonist ivuxolimab in advanced cancers. The table came from immunoSEQ multiplex PCR; TCRdb's copy has only in-frame clones and leaves some out. The sample shows around 26,000 clones, roughly 87% of them seen only once. The sequenced sample was CD4+ or CD8+ T cells sorted from blood, obtained in a trial of the OX40 agonist ivuxolimab. These receptor sequences come from an adult with an advanced solid tumor such as melanoma, head and neck, liver or kidney cancer.

In its sample, this clone ranks as medium-sized. The genes are TRBV7-8 and TRBJ2-7; D is unclear. V lost 1 base and J 5 bases, leaving 6 bases between the germline ends. Germline CDR1 SGHVS, CDR2 FQNEAQ. This CDR3 region has 12 residues. The CDR3 DNA sequence: TGTGCCAGCAGCTTAGGACCCCACGAGCAGTACTTC. It codes for CASSLGPHEQYF. The variable domain in full, completed from reference TRBV7-8 and TRBJ2-7, reads GAGVSQSPRYKVAKRGQDVALRCDPISGHVSLFWYQQALGQGPEFLTYFQNEAQLDKSGLPSDRFFAERPEGSVSTLKIQRTQQEDSAVYLCASSLGPHEQYFGPGTRLTVT.

This clone appeared once. The chain uses TRBV5-4 and TRBJ1-2; 10 nucleotides agree with TRBD1. Trimming cost V 4 bases and J 7 bases; bases outside gene matches: 16. The germline gives CDR1 SGHNT, CDR2 YYREEE (reference sequence). The CDR3 covers 17 residues. The CDR3 spells CASSRVPTGTGVGGYTF. The CDR3 coding sequence is TGTGCCAGCAGCCGTGTGCCTACCGGGACAGGGGTTGGTGGCTACACCTTC.

This clone has more than one count but fewer than ten. The chain carries TRBV7-9 and TRBJ1-2; the D is unclear. Trimming took 5 bases from V and 6 from J, leaving 16 bases between them. The CDR3 covers 14 residues. Germline CDR1 reads SEHNR; CDR2 reads FQNEAQ (reference sequence). CDR3 sequence: CASSPWLGSDGYTF. In nucleotides, the CDR3 is TGTGCCAGCAGCCCCTGGCTCGGGAGCGATGGCTACACCTTC.

The chain links TRBV6-6 to TRBJ2-7; D is perhaps TRBD1 (6 bases). CDR3 length: 14 amino acids. The ends were cut back, 4 bases at V and 0 bases at J, with 10 bases in the middle. The V gene's germline CDR1 is MNHNY and CDR2 SVGAGI (reference sequence). In DNA, the CDR3 is TGTGCCAGCAGTTCGTGGGACACCTCCTACGAGCAGTACTTC. Encoded protein: CASSSWDTSYEQYF.

This clone showed up just once. The J gene is TRBJ1-1, the V gene TRBV4-1, with a possible D match to TRBD1 (6 bases). V gave up 2 bases and J gave up 5 bases, with 12 bases separating them. Germline V gene sequence: CDR1 MGHRA, CDR2 YSYEKL. The CDR3 runs 14 residues. The CDR3 nucleotides read TGCGCCAGCAGCCAATCAGGGGCTGGGACTGAAGCTTTCTTT. As protein: CASSQSGAGTEAFF.

The chain joins TRBV7-9 to TRBJ2-2; possible D gene TRBD1, 5 bases. Between the trimmed V and J ends, which lost 5 bases and 4 bases, there was a span of 14 bases. The CDR3 runs 15 residues. In germline, CDR1 is SEHNR, CDR2 FQNEAQ (reference sequence). CDR3 loop: CASSDSPGVTGELFF. The CDR3 DNA is TGTGCCAGCAGCGACAGTCCCGGTGTCACCGGGGAGCTGTTTTTT.

The chain links TRBV7-2 to TRBJ1-1; D remains unclear. This CDR3 comprises 12 residues. Germline-derived CDR1 and CDR2 are SGHTA and FQGNSA. Trimming left V 3 bases short and J 4 bases short, with 6 bases between. The DNA of the CDR3 is TGTGCCAGCAGCTTGGCGGCCACTGAAGCTTTCTTT. Residues: CASSLAATEAFF.

As for this clone: Different DNA sequences within this sample yield the same CDR3. V is TRBV19 and J is TRBJ2-1; D gene uncertain. Trimming took off 3 bases at V and 7 bases at J, with 7 bases between the two ends. This CDR3 has 12 residues. CDR1 and CDR2 from the germline V gene are LNHDA and SQIVND (reference sequence). The CDR3 nucleotides are TGTGCCAGTAGTATTGTGGGGAATGAGCAGTTCTTC. Protein: CASSIVGNEQFF.

Concerning this clone itself: Germline and junction disagree at one end, which may indicate a read error. The chain has TRBV15 and TRBJ1-4, with D perhaps matching TRBD1 (6 bases). Germline assignment: CDR1 LNHNV and CDR2 YYDKDF (reference sequence). The CDR3 spans 15 residues. The CDR3 nucleotides are TGTGCCACCAGACCCAGGGACATCGCTAATGGAAAACTGTTTTTT. Translated, it gives CATRPRDIANGKLFF.

The rearrangement joins TRBV29-1 to TRBJ2-7; 9 nucleotides line up with TRBD1. J was trimmed by 4 bases and V by 3 bases; bases with no gene match: 4. This CDR3 comprises 13 residues. Germline assignment: CDR1 SQVTM and CDR2 ANQGSEA. CDR3 nucleotides: TGCAGCGTTGAGGGGACAGGGTATTACGAGCAGTACTTC. Translating gives CSVEGTGYYEQYF.

In regard to this clone: One end of the junction fails to match germline, which may point to a read error. The rearrangement links TRBV7-7 to TRBJ1-2, with 10 bases identical to TRBD1. CDR3 length equals 16 residues. In germline, CDR1 is SSHAT, CDR2 FNYEAQ (reference sequence). The chain's CDR3 is CASSPGQGRANYGYTF. The CDR3 region has the DNA TGTGCTAGCAGCCCGGGACAGGGGAGAGCTAACTATGGCTACACCTTC. Full variable domain (rest looked up from reference TRBV7-7 and TRBJ1-2): GAGVSQSPRYKVTKRGQDVTLRCDPISSHATLYWYQQALGQGPEFLTYFNYEAQPDKSGLPSDRFSAERPEGSISTLTIQRTEQRDSAMYRCASSPGQGRANYGYTFGSGTRLTVV.

The genes are TRBV5-4 and TRBJ1-4; a possible D gene is TRBD1 (5 bases). This CDR3 has 15 amino acids. The germline gives CDR1 SGHNT, CDR2 YYREEE (reference sequence). The V end was cut by 2 bases, the J end by 4 bases, with 12 bases between. CDR3: CASSFTGGVNEKLFF. The CDR3 nucleotides are TGTGCCAGCAGCTTCACGGGAGGGGTTAATGAAAAACTGTTTTTT.

The chain recombines TRBV27 with TRBJ2-7, with TRBD1 matching 7 bases. V lost 5 bases, J lost 6 bases, and 10 bases stayed unmatched. CDR3 length: 14 residues. The germline V gene has CDR1 MNHEY and CDR2 SMNVEV (reference sequence). This chain's CDR3 is CASSPLDRVFEQYF. The CDR3 coding sequence is TGTGCCAGCAGTCCCCTAGACAGGGTTTTCGAGCAGTACTTC.

The chain combines TRBV7-9 with TRBJ2-2, with D uncertain. Per the germline V gene, CDR1 is SEHNR and CDR2 is FQNEAQ (reference sequence). Trimming left V 1 base short and J 10 bases short, with 7 bases between. The CDR3 runs to 12 residues. The CDR3 sequence: CASSLEVLELFF. CDR3 bases: TGTGCCAGCAGCTTAGAGGTGCTGGAGCTGTTTTTT.

The V gene is TRBV27, the J gene TRBJ1-5; D not resolved. V shed 5 bases and J shed 2 bases, with 7 bases lying between them. The CDR3 consists of 13 residues. The germline CDR1 and CDR2 sequences are MNHEY and SMNVEV (reference sequence). CDR3 bases: TGTGCCAGCAGTCTTCTCGGCAATCAGCCCCAGCATTTT. Amino acids: CASSLLGNQPQHF.